This TCR beta chain was documented in a study of T cell responses to AZD1222 COVID-19 vaccine. Germline CDR1 and CDR2: LGHNA and YNFKEQ. V was clipped by 1 base and J by 4 bases, with 13 bases between them. The CDR3 is 15 residues long. Libraries were prepared by immunoSEQ multiplex PCR; TCRdb keeps only in-frame clonotypes and omits some of them. Of about 110,000 clones in the sample, roughly 90% are singletons; the top ten hold 6% to 7%. The clonotype comes from an adult in good health. The chain links TRBV4-2 to TRBJ1-1, with D possibly TRBD1 on 6 matching bases. The source was peripheral blood, collected on day 0 of AZD1222 vaccination. CDR3 amino acids: CASSQGEGGVTEAFF. Written as DNA, the CDR3 is TGTGCCAGCAGCCAAGGTGAGGGGGGGGTCACTGAAGCTTTCTTT.